This T cell receptor (beta chain) was documented in a study of T cell changes during pregnancy in multiple sclerosis. Profiling relied on immunoSEQ multiplex PCR, and the TCRdb table lists in-frame clones only, not all of them. The sample shows approximately 130,000 clones, 90% to 96% of them seen only once. Germline CDR1 reads SGHVS; CDR2 reads FQNEAQ. V dropped 0 bases and J dropped 4 bases, with 12 bases sitting between them. This CDR3 comprises 16 residues. The count of this clone is one. The sample was peripheral blood, taken after pregnancy. The origin of this receptor is a female donor with multiple sclerosis, enrolled in a pregnancy study. The chain recombines TRBV7-8 with TRBJ1-4, with D possibly matching TRBD1 (5 bases). The CDR3: CASSLAPQGRNEKLFF. The CDR3 nucleotides read TGTGCCAGCAGCTTAGCGCCCCAGGGCCGTAATGAAAAACTGTTTTTT.